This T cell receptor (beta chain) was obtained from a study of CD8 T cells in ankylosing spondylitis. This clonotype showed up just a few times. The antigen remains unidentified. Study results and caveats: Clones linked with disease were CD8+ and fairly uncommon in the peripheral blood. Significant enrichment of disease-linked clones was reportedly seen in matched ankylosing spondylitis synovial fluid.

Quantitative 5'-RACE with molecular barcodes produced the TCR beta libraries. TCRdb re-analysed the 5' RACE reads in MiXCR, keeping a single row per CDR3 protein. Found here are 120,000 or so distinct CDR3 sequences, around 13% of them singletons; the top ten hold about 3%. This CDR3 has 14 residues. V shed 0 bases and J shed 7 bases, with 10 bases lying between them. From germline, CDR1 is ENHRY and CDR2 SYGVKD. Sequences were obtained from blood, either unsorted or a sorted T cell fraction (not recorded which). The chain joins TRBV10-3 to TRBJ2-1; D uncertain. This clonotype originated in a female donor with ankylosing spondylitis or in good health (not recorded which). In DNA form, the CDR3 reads TGTGCCATCAGTGAGTCCACAGTCGATAATGAGCAGTTCTTC. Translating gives CAISESTVDNEQFF.